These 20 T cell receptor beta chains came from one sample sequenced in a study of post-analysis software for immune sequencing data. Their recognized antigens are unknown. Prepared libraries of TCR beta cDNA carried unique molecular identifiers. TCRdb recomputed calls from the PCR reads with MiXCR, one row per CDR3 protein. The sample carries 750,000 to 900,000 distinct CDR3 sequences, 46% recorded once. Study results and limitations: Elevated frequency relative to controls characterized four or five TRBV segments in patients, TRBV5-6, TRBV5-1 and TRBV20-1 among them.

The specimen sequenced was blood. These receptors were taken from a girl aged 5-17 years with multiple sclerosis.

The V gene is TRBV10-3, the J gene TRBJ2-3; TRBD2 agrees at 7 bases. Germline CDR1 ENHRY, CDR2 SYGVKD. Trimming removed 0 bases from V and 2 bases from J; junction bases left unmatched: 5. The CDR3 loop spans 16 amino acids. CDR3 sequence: CAISESSGDFTDTQYF. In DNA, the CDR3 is TGTGCCATCAGTGAGTCCAGCGGGGACTTCACAGATACGCAGTATTTT.

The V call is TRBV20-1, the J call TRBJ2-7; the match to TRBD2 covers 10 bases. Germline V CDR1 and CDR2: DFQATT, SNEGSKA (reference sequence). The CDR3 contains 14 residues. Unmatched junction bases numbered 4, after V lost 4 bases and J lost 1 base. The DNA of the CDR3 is TGCAGTGCTACACCACTAGCGGGATCCTACGAGCAGTACTTC. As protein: CSATPLAGSYEQYF.

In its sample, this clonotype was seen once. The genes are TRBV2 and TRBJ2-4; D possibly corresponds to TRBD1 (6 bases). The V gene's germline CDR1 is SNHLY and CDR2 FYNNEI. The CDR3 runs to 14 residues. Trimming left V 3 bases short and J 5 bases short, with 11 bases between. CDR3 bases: TGTGCCAGCAGTGATAGGACAGTCCAAAACATTCAGTACTTC. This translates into CASSDRTVQNIQYF.

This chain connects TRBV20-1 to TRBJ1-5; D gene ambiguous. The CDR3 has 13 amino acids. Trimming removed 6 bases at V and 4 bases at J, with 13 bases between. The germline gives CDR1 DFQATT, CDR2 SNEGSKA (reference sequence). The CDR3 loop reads CSAQTGQNQPQHF. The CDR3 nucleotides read TGCAGTGCCCAAACCGGGCAGAATCAGCCCCAGCATTTT.

The CDR3 sequence: CASSQKFGGRAGETQYF. The DNA for the CDR3 is TGTGCCAGCAGCCAAAAATTTGGCGGGAGGGCCGGGGAGACCCAGTACTTC. This chain joins TRBV3-1 and TRBJ2-5, with 9 bases that match TRBD2. After removal of 2 bases from V and 5 bases from J, the junction contained 12 bases not matched to a gene. CDR1 LGHDT and CDR2 YNNKEL come from the germline V gene (reference sequence). There are 17 residues in the CDR3.

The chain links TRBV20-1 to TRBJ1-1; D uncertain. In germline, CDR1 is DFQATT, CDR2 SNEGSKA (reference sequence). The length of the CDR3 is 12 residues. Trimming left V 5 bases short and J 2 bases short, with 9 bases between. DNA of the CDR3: TGCAGTGCTGGTGACCCAAACACTGAAGCTTTCTTT. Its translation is CSAGDPNTEAFF.

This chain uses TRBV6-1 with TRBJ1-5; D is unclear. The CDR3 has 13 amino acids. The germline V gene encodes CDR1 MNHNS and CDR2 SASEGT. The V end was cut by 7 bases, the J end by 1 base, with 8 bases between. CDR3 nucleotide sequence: TGTGCCAGCAACCCTCTGAGCAATCAGCCCCAGCATTTT. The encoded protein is CASNPLSNQPQHF.

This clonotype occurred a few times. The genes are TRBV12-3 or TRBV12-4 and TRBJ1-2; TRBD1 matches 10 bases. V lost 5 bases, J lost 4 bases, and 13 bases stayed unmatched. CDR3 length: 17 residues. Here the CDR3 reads CASSLRDRGGPGYGYTF. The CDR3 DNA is TGTGCCAGCAGTCTCCGGGACAGGGGAGGTCCTGGCTATGGCTACACCTTC.

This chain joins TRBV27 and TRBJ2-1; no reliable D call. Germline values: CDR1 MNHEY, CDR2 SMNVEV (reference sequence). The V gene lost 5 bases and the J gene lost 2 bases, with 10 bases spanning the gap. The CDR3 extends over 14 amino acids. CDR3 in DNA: TGTGCCAGCAGTCATAGGTCCACCTACAATGAGCAGTTCTTC. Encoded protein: CASSHRSTYNEQFF.

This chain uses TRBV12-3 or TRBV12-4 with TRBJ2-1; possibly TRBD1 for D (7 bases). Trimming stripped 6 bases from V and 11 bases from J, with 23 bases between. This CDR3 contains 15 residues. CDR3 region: CASSPGQAPRGKQFF. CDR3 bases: TGTGCCAGCAGCCCAGGACAGGCGCCCCGGGGGAAGCAGTTCTTC.

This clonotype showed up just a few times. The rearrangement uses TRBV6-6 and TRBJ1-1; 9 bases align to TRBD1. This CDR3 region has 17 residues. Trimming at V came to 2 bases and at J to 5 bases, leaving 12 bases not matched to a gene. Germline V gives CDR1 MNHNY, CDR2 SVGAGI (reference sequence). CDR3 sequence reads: CASSYPTGGGGRTEAFF. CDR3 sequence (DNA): TGTGCCAGCAGTTACCCGACAGGGGGGGGAGGTCGGACTGAAGCTTTCTTT.

The CDR3 DNA is TGTGCCAGCAGTTCGTGGGGCAGCCCCTACGAGCAGTACTTC. Translated: CASSSWGSPYEQYF. The V gene is TRBV27, the J gene TRBJ2-7; D possibly corresponds to TRBD1 (5 bases). Germline loops: CDR1 MNHEY, CDR2 SMNVEV (reference sequence). Trimming shortened V by 4 bases and J by 2 bases, and 12 bases separated the two germline ends. The CDR3 is 14 residues long.

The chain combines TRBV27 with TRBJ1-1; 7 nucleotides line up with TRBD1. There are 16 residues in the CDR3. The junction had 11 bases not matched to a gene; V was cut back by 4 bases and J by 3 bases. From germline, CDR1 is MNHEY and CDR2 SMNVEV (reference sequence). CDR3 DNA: TGTGCCAGCAGTTCCCCCCCGCGGCAGGGGGACACTGAAGCTTTCTTT. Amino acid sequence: CASSSPPRQGDTEAFF.

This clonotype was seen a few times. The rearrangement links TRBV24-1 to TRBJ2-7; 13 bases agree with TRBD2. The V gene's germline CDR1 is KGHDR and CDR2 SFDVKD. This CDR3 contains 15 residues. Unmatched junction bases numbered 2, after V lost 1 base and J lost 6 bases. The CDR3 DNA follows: TGTGCCACCAGTGATTTCCGACTAGCGGGAGGCGAGCAGTACTTC. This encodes CATSDFRLAGGEQYF.

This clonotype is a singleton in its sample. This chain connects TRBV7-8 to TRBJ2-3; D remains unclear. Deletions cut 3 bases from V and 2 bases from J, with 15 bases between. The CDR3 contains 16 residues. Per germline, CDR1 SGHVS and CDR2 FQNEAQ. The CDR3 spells CASSFGPGKYTDTQYF. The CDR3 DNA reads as TGTGCCAGCAGCTTTGGCCCGGGCAAATACACAGATACGCAGTATTTT.

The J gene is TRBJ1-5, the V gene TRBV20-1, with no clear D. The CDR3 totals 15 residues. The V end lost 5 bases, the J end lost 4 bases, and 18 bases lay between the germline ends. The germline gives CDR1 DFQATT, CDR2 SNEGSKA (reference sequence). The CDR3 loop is CSAPRHGLSNQPQHF. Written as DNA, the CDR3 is TGCAGTGCTCCCCGACACGGACTTAGTAATCAGCCCCAGCATTTT.

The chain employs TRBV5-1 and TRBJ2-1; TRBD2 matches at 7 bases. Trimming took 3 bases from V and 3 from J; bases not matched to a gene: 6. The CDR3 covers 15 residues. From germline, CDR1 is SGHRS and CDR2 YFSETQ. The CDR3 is CASSYSSGDYNEQFF. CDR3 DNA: TGCGCCAGCAGCTATTCTAGCGGAGACTACAATGAGCAGTTCTTC.

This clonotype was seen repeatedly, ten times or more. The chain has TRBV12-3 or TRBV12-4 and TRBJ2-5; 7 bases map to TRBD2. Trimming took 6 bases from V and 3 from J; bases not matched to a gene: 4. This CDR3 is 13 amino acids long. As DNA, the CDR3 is TGTGCCAGCAGCTTGGGGAGGGAAGAGACCCAGTACTTC. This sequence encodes CASSLGREETQYF.

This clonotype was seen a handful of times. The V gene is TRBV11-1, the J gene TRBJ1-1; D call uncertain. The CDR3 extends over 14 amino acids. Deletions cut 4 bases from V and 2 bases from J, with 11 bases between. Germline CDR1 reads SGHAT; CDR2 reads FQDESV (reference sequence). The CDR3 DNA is TGTGCCAGCAGCTCCGTGGAGGGAAACACTGAAGCTTTCTTT. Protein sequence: CASSSVEGNTEAFF.

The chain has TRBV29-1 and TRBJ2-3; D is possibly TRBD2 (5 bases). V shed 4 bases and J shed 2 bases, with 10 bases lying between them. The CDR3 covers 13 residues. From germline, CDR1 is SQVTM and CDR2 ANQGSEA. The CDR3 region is CSVVTRDTDTQYF. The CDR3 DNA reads TGCAGCGTTGTCACTAGAGACACAGATACGCAGTATTTT.